The following is a TCR beta chain sequence with its context. Germline CDR1 LGHDT, CDR2 YNNKEL (reference sequence). V lost 5 bases and J 0 bases, leaving 13 bases between the germline ends. The CDR3 has 15 residues. The data were obtained in a study of blood T cell repertoires in COVID-19. The wider study: The United States, Italy and Spain provided the acute and convalescent COVID-19 samples.

Enrollment of patients from Seattle took place during active infection, with longitudinal follow-up. Original analysis: Amplification from reference gene primers served as the basis for estimated nucleated cell counts. Some clones are missing from TCRdb's copy, which holds only in-frame ones; the method was immunoSEQ multiplex PCR. V and J calls and clone size are copied from that table; D and trimming were computed from the DNA. The data hold approximately 270,000 clones, with about four fifths observed a single time. Input material: peripheral blood. The chain combines TRBV3-1 (or the pseudogene TRBV3-2) with TRBJ2-5; D is possibly TRBD1 (6 bases). The receptor's source is a person aged 70 to 85 with COVID-19, enrolled during active disease. The CDR3 here is CASSKAGTYQETQYF. In nucleotides, the CDR3 is TGTGCCAGCAGCAAAGCCGGGACATACCAAGAGACCCAGTACTTC.